This is a list of T cell receptor beta chains from one sample in a study of shared clonotypes between healthy human individuals. TCRdb's table, derived via immunoSEQ multiplex PCR, lists solely in-frame clones and lacks some. This repertoire shows about 2.3 million clones, just under 95% found once; its top ten account for 0.37%. Sequencing was carried out using naive CD4+ T cells from PBMCs. The receptors were gathered from a man in his late teens or twenties in good health. Some clones in this sample may be carry-over from other donors' samples. CDR3s include the opening cysteine and the closing phenylalanine or tryptophan. The D gene is left open where the match is weak. The size field is filled for only some rows; it gives once, few, many or a size class.

CDR3	DNA	D	size	V	J
CASSLPGLAGSGELFF	TGTGCCAGCAGTTTACCCGGACTAGCGGGATCTGGGGAGCTGTTTTTT	TRBD2	NA	TRBV28	TRBJ2-2
CASSGLAGGNTGELFF	TGTGCCAGCAGCGGCCTAGCGGGAGGCAACACCGGGGAGCTGTTTTTT	TRBD2	NA	TRBV5-4	TRBJ2-2
CASSQGSNTGELFF	TGTGCCAGCAGCCAAGGGTCAAACACCGGGGAGCTGTTTTTT	NA	NA	TRBV14	TRBJ2-2
CASSDQGSAYEQYF	TGTGCCAGCAGTGACCAGGGGTCAGCCTACGAGCAGTACTTC	NA	NA	TRBV2	TRBJ2-7
CASSTEGGTDTQYF	TGTGCCAGCAGCACAGAAGGGGGCACAGATACGCAGTATTTT	NA	NA	TRBV5-8	TRBJ2-3
CATSSDRGRTEAFF	TGTGCCACCAGCAGTGACAGGGGGAGGACTGAAGCTTTCTTT	TRBD1	NA	TRBV15	TRBJ1-1
CASSFLSPGTADTQYF	TGTGCCAGCAGCTTCCTAAGTCCCGGGACAGCGGATACGCAGTATTTT	TRBD1	NA	TRBV7-6	TRBJ2-3
CAWRLQVNTEAFF	TGTGCCTGGAGGTTACAGGTGAACACTGAAGCTTTCTTT	NA	NA	TRBV30	TRBJ1-1
CASSHLPDPVSTF	TGTGCCAGCAGTCACCTCCCGGACCCCGTTTCGACTTTC	NA	NA	TRBV28	TRBJ2-6
CASSQAAGRSYEQYF	TGCGCCAGCAGCCAAGCAGCAGGGAGGTCCTACGAGCAGTACTTC	NA	NA	TRBV4-3	TRBJ2-7
CASSRTSGDTDTQYF	TGTGCCAGCAGCCGGACTAGCGGGGATACAGATACGCAGTATTTT	TRBD2	NA	TRBV5-4	TRBJ2-3
CASKSTEYEQYF	TGTGCCAGCAAGTCGACAGAATACGAGCAGTACTTC	NA	NA	TRBV6-6	TRBJ2-7
CASSQGIQGEETQYF	TGTGCCAGCAGCCAGGGGATTCAGGGAGAAGAGACCCAGTACTTC	NA	NA	TRBV11-3	TRBJ2-5
CATSNRDRGSNQPQHF	TGTGCCACCTCTAACCGGGACAGGGGAAGCAATCAGCCCCAGCATTTT	TRBD1	NA	TRBV19	TRBJ1-5
CASSLGGGASTDTQYF	TGTGCCAGCAGCTTAGGAGGGGGGGCTAGCACAGATACGCAGTATTTT	NA	NA	TRBV11-3	TRBJ2-3
CASGSRPGGGYTF	TGTGCTAGTGGTTCCCGCCCCGGCGGGGGCTACACCTTC	NA	NA	TRBV12-5	TRBJ1-2
CASSAPRGLGETQYF	TGTGCCAGCAGCGCCCCCAGGGGGCTGGGGGAGACCCAGTACTTC	TRBD1	NA	TRBV9	TRBJ2-5
CASSRYFSNEQFF	TGTGCCAGCAGCCGATATTTTTCAAATGAGCAGTTCTTC	NA	NA	TRBV4-2	TRBJ2-1
CASSPRGSYNEQFF	TGTGCCAGCAGCCCTCGAGGAAGCTACAATGAGCAGTTCTTC	NA	NA	TRBV7-3	TRBJ2-1
CASSAGTSGRLLSSYNEQFF	TGTGCCAGCAGCGCCGGGACTAGCGGGAGGCTACTCAGCTCCTACAATGAGCAGTTCTTC	TRBD2	NA	TRBV9	TRBJ2-1
CASSLIRQSLGYGYTF	TGTGCCAGCAGCCTTATACGACAGTCGCTTGGCTATGGCTACACCTTC	NA	NA	TRBV7-2	TRBJ1-2
CASSLSRRATDTQYF	TGTGCCAGCAGTTTATCCCGCAGGGCCACAGATACGCAGTATTTT	NA	once	TRBV27	TRBJ2-3
CASSAGTGGWETQYF	TGCGCCAGCAGCGCAGGGACAGGGGGGTGGGAGACCCAGTACTTC	TRBD1	NA	TRBV4-3	TRBJ2-5
CSASPGTRETQYF	TGCAGCGCCTCTCCGGGAACGCGGGAGACCCAGTACTTC	NA	NA	TRBV29-1	TRBJ2-5
CASSPAQGGGNQPQHF	TGTGCCAGCAGTCCGGCACAAGGTGGGGGCAATCAGCCCCAGCATTTT	NA	NA	TRBV28	TRBJ1-5
CASRTLHREETQYF	TGTGCCAGTAGAACACTACACAGGGAAGAGACCCAGTACTTC	NA	NA	TRBV19	TRBJ2-5
CASSEGVLYGYTF	TGTGCCAGCAGTGAAGGGGTACTCTATGGCTACACCTTC	NA	NA	TRBV6-1	TRBJ1-2
CASTRAEGSAGYTF	TGTGCCAGTACCCGGGCGGAAGGGTCCGCGGGCTACACCTTC	NA	NA	TRBV19	TRBJ1-2
CASSPGQRYEQYF	TGTGCCAGCAGCCCCGGACAGCGCTACGAGCAGTACTTC	NA	NA	TRBV5-4	TRBJ2-7
CASSPSQGLGQPQHF	TGTGCCAGTAGCCCATCCCAGGGCTTAGGTCAGCCCCAGCATTTT	NA	NA	TRBV19	TRBJ1-5
CASSYRNSPLHF	TGTGCCAGCAGTTACAGAAATTCACCCCTCCACTTT	NA	NA	TRBV6-6	TRBJ1-6
CASGLAGVDTQYF	TGTGCCAGTGGACTAGCGGGAGTAGATACGCAGTATTTT	TRBD2	NA	TRBV6-1	TRBJ2-3
CASSIRLNTEAFF	TGTGCCAGTAGTATTCGCCTGAACACTGAAGCTTTCTTT	NA	few	TRBV19	TRBJ1-1
CASSLYRTSYEQYF	TGTGCCAGCAGCTTATACCGGACGTCCTACGAGCAGTACTTC	NA	NA	TRBV7-6	TRBJ2-7
CAISVRVAGELFF	TGTGCCATCAGTGTCAGGGTGGCCGGGGAGCTGTTTTTT	NA	few	TRBV10-3	TRBJ2-2
CASNKQGQTYEQYF	TGTGCCAGCAATAAACAGGGGCAGACCTACGAGCAGTACTTC	TRBD1	NA	TRBV6-6	TRBJ2-7